This TCR beta chain was profiled in a study of shared clonotypes between healthy human individuals. Profiled with immunoSEQ multiplex PCR; TCRdb holds only in-frame clones, not every one. The sample yields 550,000 to 800,000 clones, around 72% seen once. The study, taken as a whole, reports: It was only blood that was sampled, and tissue repertoires likely differ. Among non-shared clonotypes, generation probabilities were lower than among those shared by all four donors. Inspection by rarefaction showed sorted-subset sequencing to be incomplete despite large depth.

A remark on this clone: Its antigen is undetermined.

The sequence was obtained from a woman aged 30 to 39 in good health. Sequenced: memory CD4+ T cells sorted from blood. Subset denoted: CD45RA-negative fraction.

Here the CDR3 reads CASSEQGPGKLFF. CDR3 DNA sequence: TGTGCCAGCAGTGAACAGGGTCCGGGGAAACTGTTTTTT. This chain links TRBV2 with TRBJ1-4, with TRBD1 as a possible D gene (5 bases). This CDR3 has 13 residues. Germline assignment: CDR1 SNHLY and CDR2 FYNNEI. V lost 2 bases and J lost 11, with 12 bases in between. Using reference TRBV2 and TRBJ1-4 for the parts outside the CDR3, the full variable domain is EPEVTQTPSHQVTQMGQEVILRCVPISNHLYFYWYRQILGQKVEFLVSFYNNEISEKSEIFDDQFSVERPDGSNFTLKIRSTKLEDSAMYFCASSEQGPGKLFFGSGTQLSVL.